This TCR beta chain was captured by sequencing in a study of long-term antiretroviral therapy in people with HIV. Study-level results: Comparison with controls showed narrower CDR3 length ranges in HIV repertoires. Older ART regimens may have been in use when blood was drawn between the mid-2000s and the late 2010s.

As regards this clone: Its antigen is unknown.

The libraries were made with immunoSEQ v3.0 at survey level. Clones were sequenced by immunoSEQ multiplex PCR, and TCRdb holds only the in-frame ones, with some missing. The sample holds 25,000 to 35,000 clones, 80% to 90% seen once. This sequence originates from a man in his fifties or sixties with HIV. This sample comprised unsorted PBMCs, obtained 3.2 years before starting antiretroviral therapy.

Written as DNA, the CDR3 is TGCGCCAGCAGTGACGGGCCCTCCTACGAGCAGTACTTC. It translates to CASSDGPSYEQYF. The V gene is TRBV10-1, the J gene TRBJ2-7, with D uncertain. Germline V gene lookup returns CDR1 WNHNN and CDR2 SYGVQD (reference sequence). V was shortened by 3 bases and J by 0 bases, with 6 bases between the two germline ends. The CDR3 runs 13 residues.